This T cell receptor (beta chain) was documented in a study of OX40 agonist ivuxolimab in advanced cancers. Blood got drawn at baseline, again on cycle 4 day 1, and then on cycle 7 day 1. This CDR3 spans 15 amino acids. V lost 6 bases and J 4 bases, leaving 15 bases between the germline ends. Germline CDR1 is SNHLY and CDR2 is FYNNEI. This table comes from immunoSEQ multiplex PCR, and its TCRdb copy is limited to in-frame clones, with some not included. The sample shows roughly 72,000 clones, roughly nine tenths of them seen only once. The sample was CD4+ or CD8+ T cells sorted from blood, taken in a trial of the OX40 agonist ivuxolimab. The rearrangement joins TRBV2 to TRBJ2-2; tentatively, D is TRBD1 or TRBD2 (5 bases each). The sequence came from an adult with an advanced solid tumor such as melanoma, head and neck, liver or kidney cancer. CDR3 DNA sequence: TGTGCCAGCAGCTATACGGGACCCAGCACCGGGGAGCTGTTTTTT. This sequence encodes CASSYTGPSTGELFF.